This TCR beta chain was captured by sequencing in a study of T cell repertoires in cytomegalovirus infection. Germline V lookup: CDR1 MNHEY, CDR2 SVGAGI. V was shortened by 6 bases and J by 4 bases, with 24 bases between the two germline ends. The CDR3 has 17 amino acids. This clonotype was found a few times. The target antigen is unknown. MiXCR was run by TCRdb on the reads, yielding one entry per CDR3 protein. The table has around 500,000 distinct CDR3 sequences, roughly 46% seen once. Specimen: cultured PBMCs, collected from culture after CMV antigen stimulation. The TCR sequence derives from a human donor in good health (CMV status not recorded). Some clones in this sample may be carry-over from other donors' samples. V and J are TRBV6-5 and TRBJ1-2; unclear D gene. This chain's CDR3 is CASSLHKSGLLRYGYTF. The CDR3 DNA sequence: TGTGCCAGCAGCCTTCACAAGTCAGGCCTGCTACGCTATGGCTACACCTTC.